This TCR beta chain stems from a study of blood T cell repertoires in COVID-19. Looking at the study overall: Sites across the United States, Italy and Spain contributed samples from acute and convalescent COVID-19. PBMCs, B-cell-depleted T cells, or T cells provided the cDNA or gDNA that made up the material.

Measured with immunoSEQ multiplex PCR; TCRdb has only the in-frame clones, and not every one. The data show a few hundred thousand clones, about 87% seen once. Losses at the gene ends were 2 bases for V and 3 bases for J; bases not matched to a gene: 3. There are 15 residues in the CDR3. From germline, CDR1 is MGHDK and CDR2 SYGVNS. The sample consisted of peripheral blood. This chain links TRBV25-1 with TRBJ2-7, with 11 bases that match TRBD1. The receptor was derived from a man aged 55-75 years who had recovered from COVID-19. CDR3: CASSEPGTGGYEQYF. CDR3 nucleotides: TGTGCCAGCAGTGAACCTGGGACAGGGGGCTACGAGCAGTACTTC.